This TCR beta chain was captured in a study of T cell repertoires in cytomegalovirus infection. Across the study: TCR beta signatures that were public indicated CMV infection and matching HLA type. Points from the study as a whole: Cumulative frequency of public TCR beta families picked out carriers of CMV plus the relevant HLA. CMV-specific TCR beta clonotypes restricted by HLA-C were the ones dominating the ex vivo response.

Via MiXCR, TCRdb re-called the reads, giving one row per CDR3 protein. Of 200,000 or so distinct CDR3 sequences in the sample, 28% were seen once. In the case of this clonotype: Antigen: not known.

Trimming removed 4 bases at V and 6 bases at J, with 18 bases between. Germline assignment: CDR1 DFQATT and CDR2 SNEGSKA (reference sequence). This CDR3 has 14 residues. The material sequenced was PBMCs. This clonotype was obtained from a human donor in good health (CMV status not recorded). Some clones in this sample may be carry-over from other donors' samples. The chain combines TRBV20-1 with TRBJ1-1, with D maybe TRBD1 (6 bases). DNA of the CDR3: TGCAGTGCTATCCAAGTCGAGGGGGGCCCTGAAGCTTTCTTT. Its protein is CSAIQVEGGPEAFF.